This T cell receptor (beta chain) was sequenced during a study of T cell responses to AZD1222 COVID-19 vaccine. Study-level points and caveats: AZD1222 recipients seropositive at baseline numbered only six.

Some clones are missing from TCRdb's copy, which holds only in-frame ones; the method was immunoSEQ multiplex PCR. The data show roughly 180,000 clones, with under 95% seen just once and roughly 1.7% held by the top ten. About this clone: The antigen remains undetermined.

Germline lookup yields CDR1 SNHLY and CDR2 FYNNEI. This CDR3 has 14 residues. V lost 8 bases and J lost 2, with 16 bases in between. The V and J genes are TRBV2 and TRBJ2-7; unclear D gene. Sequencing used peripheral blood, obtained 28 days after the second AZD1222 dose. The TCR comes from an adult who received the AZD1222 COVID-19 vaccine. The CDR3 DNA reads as TGTGCCAGCCGCCTGGCGGCTACTCCCTACGAGCAGTACTTC. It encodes CASRLAATPYEQYF.